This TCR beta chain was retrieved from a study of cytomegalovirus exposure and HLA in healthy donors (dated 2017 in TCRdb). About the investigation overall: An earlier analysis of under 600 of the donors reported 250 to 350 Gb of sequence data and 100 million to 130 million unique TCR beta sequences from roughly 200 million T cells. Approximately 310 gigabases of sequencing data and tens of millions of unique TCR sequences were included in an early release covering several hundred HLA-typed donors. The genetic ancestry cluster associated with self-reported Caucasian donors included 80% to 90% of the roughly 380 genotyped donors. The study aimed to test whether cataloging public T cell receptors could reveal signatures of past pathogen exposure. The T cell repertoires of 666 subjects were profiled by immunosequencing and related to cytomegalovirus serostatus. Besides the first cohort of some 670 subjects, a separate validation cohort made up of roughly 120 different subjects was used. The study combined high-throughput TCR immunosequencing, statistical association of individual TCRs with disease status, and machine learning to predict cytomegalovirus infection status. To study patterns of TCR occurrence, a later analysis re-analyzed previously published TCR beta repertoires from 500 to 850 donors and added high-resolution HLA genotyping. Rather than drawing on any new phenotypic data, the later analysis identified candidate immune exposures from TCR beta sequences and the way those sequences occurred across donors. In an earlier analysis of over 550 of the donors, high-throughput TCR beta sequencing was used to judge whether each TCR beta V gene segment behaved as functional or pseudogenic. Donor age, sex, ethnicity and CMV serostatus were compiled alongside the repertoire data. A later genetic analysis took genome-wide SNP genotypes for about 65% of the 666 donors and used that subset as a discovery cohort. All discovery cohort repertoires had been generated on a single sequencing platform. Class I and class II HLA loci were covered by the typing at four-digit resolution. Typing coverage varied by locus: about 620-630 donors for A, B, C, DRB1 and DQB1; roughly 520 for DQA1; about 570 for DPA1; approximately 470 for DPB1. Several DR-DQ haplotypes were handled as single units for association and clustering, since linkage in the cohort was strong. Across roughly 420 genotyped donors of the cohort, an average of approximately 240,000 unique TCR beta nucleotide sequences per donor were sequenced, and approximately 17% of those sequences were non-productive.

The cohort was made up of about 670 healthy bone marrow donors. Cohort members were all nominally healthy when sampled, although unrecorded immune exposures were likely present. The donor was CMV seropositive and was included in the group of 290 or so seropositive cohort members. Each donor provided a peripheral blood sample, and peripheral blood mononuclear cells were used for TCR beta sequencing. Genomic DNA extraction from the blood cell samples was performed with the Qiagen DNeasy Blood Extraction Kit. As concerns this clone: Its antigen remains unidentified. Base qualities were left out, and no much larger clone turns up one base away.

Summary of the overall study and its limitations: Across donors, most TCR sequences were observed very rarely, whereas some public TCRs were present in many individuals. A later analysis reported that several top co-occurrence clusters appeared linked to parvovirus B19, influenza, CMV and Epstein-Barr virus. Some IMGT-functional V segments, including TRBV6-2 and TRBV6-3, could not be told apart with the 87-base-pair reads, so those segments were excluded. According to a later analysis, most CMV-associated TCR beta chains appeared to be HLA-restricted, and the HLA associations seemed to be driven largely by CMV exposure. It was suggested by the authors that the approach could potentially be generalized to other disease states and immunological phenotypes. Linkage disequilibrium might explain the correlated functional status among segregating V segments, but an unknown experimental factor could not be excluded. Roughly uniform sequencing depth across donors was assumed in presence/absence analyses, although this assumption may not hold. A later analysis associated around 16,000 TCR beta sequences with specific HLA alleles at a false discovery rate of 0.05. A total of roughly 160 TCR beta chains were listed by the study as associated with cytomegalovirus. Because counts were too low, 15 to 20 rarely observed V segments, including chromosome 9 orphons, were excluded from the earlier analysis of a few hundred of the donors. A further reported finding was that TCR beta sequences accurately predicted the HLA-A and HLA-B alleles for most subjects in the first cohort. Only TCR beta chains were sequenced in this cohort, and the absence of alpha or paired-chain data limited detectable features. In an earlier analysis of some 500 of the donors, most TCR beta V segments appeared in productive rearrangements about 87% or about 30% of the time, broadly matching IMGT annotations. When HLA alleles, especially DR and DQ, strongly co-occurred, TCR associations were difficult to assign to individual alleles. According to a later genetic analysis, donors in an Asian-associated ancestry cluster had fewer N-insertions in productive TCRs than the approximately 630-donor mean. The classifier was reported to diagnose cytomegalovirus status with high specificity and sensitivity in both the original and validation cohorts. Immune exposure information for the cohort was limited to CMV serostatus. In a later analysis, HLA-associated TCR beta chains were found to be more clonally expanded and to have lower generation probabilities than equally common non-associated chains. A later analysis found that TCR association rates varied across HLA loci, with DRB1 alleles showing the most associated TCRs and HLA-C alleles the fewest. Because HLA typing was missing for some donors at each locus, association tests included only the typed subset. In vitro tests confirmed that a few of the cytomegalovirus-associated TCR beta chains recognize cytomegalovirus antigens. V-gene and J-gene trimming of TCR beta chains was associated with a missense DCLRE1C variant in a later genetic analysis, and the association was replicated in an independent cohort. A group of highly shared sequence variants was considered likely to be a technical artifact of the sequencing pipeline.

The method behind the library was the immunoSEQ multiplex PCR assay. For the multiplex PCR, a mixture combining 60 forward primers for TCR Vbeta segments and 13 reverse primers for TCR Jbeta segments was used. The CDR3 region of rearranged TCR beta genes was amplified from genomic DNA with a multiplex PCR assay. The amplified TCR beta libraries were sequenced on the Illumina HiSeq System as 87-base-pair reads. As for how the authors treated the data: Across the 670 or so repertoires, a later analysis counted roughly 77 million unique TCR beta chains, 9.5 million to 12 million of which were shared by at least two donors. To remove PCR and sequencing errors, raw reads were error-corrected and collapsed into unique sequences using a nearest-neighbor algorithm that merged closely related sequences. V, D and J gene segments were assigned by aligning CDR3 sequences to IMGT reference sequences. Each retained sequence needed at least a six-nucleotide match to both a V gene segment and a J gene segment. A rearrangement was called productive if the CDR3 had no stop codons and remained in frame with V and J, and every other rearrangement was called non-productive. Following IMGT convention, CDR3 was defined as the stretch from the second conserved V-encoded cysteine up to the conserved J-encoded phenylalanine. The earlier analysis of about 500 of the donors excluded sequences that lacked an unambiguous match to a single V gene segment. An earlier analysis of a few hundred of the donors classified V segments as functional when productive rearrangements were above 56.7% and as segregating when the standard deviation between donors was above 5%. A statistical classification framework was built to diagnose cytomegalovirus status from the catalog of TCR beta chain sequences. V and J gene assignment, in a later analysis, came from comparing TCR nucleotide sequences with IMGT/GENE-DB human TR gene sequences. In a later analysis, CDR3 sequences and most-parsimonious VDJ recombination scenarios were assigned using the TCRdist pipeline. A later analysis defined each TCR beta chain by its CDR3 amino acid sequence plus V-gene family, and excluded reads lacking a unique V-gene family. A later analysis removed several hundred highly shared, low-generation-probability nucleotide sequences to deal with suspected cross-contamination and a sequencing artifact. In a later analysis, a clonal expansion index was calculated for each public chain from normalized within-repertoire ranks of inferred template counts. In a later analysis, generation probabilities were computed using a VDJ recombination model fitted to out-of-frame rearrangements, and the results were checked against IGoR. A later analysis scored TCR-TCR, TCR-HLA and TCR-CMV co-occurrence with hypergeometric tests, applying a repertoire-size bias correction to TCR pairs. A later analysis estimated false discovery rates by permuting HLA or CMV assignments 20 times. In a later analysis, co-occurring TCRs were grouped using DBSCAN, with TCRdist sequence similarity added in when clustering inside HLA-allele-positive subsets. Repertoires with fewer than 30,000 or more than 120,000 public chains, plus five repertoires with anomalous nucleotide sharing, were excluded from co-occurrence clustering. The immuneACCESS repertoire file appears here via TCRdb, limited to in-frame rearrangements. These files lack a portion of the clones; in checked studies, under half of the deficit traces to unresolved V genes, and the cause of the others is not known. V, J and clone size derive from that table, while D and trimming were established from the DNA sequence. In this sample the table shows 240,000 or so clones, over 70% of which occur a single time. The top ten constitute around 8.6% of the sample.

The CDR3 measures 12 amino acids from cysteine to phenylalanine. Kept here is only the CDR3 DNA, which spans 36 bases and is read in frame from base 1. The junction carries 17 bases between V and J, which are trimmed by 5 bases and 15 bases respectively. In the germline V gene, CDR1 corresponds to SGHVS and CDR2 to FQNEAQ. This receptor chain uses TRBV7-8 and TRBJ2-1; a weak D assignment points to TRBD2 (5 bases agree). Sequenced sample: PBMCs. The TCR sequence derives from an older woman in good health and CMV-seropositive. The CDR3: CASSPSIGKGFF. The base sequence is TGTGCCAGCAGCCCTAGCATCGGAAAAGGGTTCTTC.